The 28 T cell receptor beta chains presented below share a single source sample, sequenced in a study of beta chain features in type 1 diabetes. The investigators reverse transcribed all of the isolated RNA, so they sequenced expressed TCRB transcripts. Generated by immunoSEQ multiplex PCR, the TCRdb table keeps only in-frame clones and is missing some. The repertoire includes 100,000 to 150,000 clones, 9% of them detected once, and over 0.6% sits in the top ten. Their target antigens are unknown. Study findings and constraints: Type 1 diabetes patients had moderately but significantly shorter TCRB CDR3s in all four CD4+ subsets.

The source material was central memory CD4+ T cells from blood. All receptors derive from a man aged 25 to 40 with type 1 diabetes.

This clone was detected a few times. The rearrangement joins TRBV29-1 to TRBJ2-5; TRBD2 agrees at 8 bases. Germline V gives CDR1 SQVTM, CDR2 ANQGSEA. This CDR3 spans 14 amino acids. V shed 4 bases, J shed 2 bases, and the junction held 6 bases outside the gene matches. In DNA, the CDR3 is TGCAGCGTTGCTGATAGCGGGGTACAAGAGACCCAGTACTTC. This codes for CSVADSGVQETQYF.

This clone has a handful of counts. The V call is TRBV5-1, the J call TRBJ1-1; 8 bases are shared with TRBD1. Germline assignment: CDR1 SGHRS and CDR2 YFSETQ. V lost 2 bases to trimming and J lost 1 base; unmatched junction nucleotides: 7. This CDR3 has 16 amino acids. The CDR3: CASSFSGGARNTEAFF. The CDR3 DNA follows: TGCGCCAGCAGCTTCTCAGGGGGCGCGAGGAACACTGAAGCTTTCTTT. Full variable domain (rest looked up from reference TRBV5-1 and TRBJ1-1): KAGVTQTPRYLIKTRGQQVTLSCSPISGHRSVSWYQQTPGQGLQFLFEYFSETQRNKGNFPGRFSGRQFSNSRSEMNVSTLELGDSALYLCASSFSGGARNTEAFFGQGTRLTVV.

This clone turned up a few times. This same CDR3 is encoded by further DNA sequences in the sample. The chain employs TRBV5-1 and TRBJ2-3, with a weak D call TRBD2 (5 bases). This CDR3 is built from 14 residues. V was trimmed by 2 bases and J by 0 bases, leaving 7 bases between them. Per the germline V gene, CDR1 is SGHRS and CDR2 is YFSETQ. CDR3 protein: CASSLAASTDTQYF. The CDR3 DNA is TGCGCCAGCAGCTTAGCGGCTAGCACAGATACGCAGTATTTT.

The V call is TRBV2, the J call TRBJ1-6, with 7 bases matching TRBD1. Germline CDR1 and CDR2: SNHLY and FYNNEI. V dropped 5 bases and J dropped 9; count of bases not matched to a gene: 7. The CDR3 loop spans 14 amino acids. CDR3 residues: CASSPGQYLSPLHF. CDR3 sequence (DNA): TGTGCCAGCAGTCCGGGACAGTACCTTTCACCCCTCCACTTT.

This clone was picked up a small number of times. The V and J genes are TRBV10-3 and TRBJ2-3, with 7 nucleotides matching TRBD2. This CDR3 comprises 15 residues. Germline V gene sequence: CDR1 ENHRY, CDR2 SYGVKD. V lost 10 bases and J lost 0; bases outside the gene matches: 10. The CDR3 region is CASTPSGGSTDTQYF. In DNA form, the CDR3 reads TGTGCCAGCACGCCTTCGGGGGGTAGCACAGATACGCAGTATTTT.

This clone came up a few times. The chain uses TRBV18 and TRBJ2-5; no clear D gene. Germline lookup yields CDR1 KGHSH and CDR2 LQKENI. V was shortened by 3 bases and J by 2 bases, with 10 bases between the two germline ends. The CDR3 spans 14 residues. CDR3 nucleotide sequence: TGTGCCAGCTCACCGGGCATCGAACAAGAGACCCAGTACTTC. Residues: CASSPGIEQETQYF.

The chain carries TRBV5-4 and TRBJ1-4, with a weak D call TRBD1 (6 bases). V was clipped by 4 bases and J by 7 bases, with 17 bases between them. Germline V gives CDR1 SGHNT, CDR2 YYREEE (reference sequence). The CDR3 spans 15 residues. The chain's CDR3 is CASSLPSGGGEKLFF. CDR3 DNA: TGTGCCAGCAGCCTCCCGTCGGGGGGCGGTGAAAAACTGTTTTTT. The full variable domain, its missing parts supplied by reference TRBV5-4 and TRBJ1-4, is ETGVTQSPTHLIKTRGQQVTLRCSSQSGHNTVSWYQQALGQGPQFIFQYYREEENGRGNFPPRFSGLQFPNYSSELNVNALELDDSALYLCASSLPSGGGEKLFFGSGTQLSVL.

The CDR3 region is CVVGLDTQYF. CDR3 DNA: TGTGTAGTGGGCCTCGATACGCAGTATTTT. The rearrangement uses TRBV28 and TRBJ2-3; D remains ambiguous. The CDR3 has 10 amino acids. CDR1 MDHEN and CDR2 SYDVKM come from the germline V gene.

This chain links TRBV11-2 with TRBJ2-3; a possible D gene is TRBD1 (6 bases). Germline V gene sequence: CDR1 SGHAT, CDR2 FQNNGV. Trimming stripped 5 bases from V and 8 bases from J, with 11 bases between. There are 12 residues in the CDR3. CDR3 loop: CASSAGTPTQYF. CDR3 DNA sequence: TGTGCCAGCAGCGCCGGGACACCTACGCAGTATTTT.

The V and J genes are TRBV18 and TRBJ2-2; a weak D match, TRBD2 (6 bases). The CDR3 is made up of 15 amino acids. The V gene lost 2 bases and the J gene lost 5 bases, with 12 bases spanning the gap. Germline V gene data show CDR1 as KGHSH and CDR2 as LQKENI. In DNA, the CDR3 is TGTGCCAGCTCACCAATGGACGGGGGAACCGGGGAGCTGTTTTTT. Amino acid sequence: CASSPMDGGTGELFF.

This clone came up a few times. This chain uses TRBV7-9 with TRBJ2-3, with 9 bases identical to TRBD2. The CDR3 contains 15 residues. V shed 5 bases, J shed 3 bases, and the junction held 6 bases outside the gene matches. The germline V gene encodes CDR1 SEHNR and CDR2 FQNEAQ (reference sequence). CDR3 residues: CASSQRGGETDTQYF. The CDR3 DNA reads TGTGCCAGCAGCCAGCGCGGGGGGGAGACAGATACGCAGTATTTT. The full variable domain, with the rest looked up from reference TRBV7-9 and TRBJ2-3, is DTGVSQNPRHKITKRGQNVTFRCDPISEHNRLYWYRQTLGQGPEFLTYFQNEAQLEKSRLLSDRFSAERPKGSFSTLEIQRTEQGDSAMYLCASSQRGGETDTQYFGPGTRLTVL.

This clone was counted a few times. The chain carries TRBV9 and TRBJ2-5, with D possibly matching TRBD1 (6 bases). The CDR3 loop spans 14 amino acids. V was cut by 0 bases and J by 5 bases, with 11 bases left in between. Germline V lookup: CDR1 SGDLS, CDR2 YYNGEE. CDR3 nucleotides: TGTGCCAGCAGCGTAGAGTTAAGGGGGGAGACCCAGTACTTC. This translates into CASSVELRGETQYF.

The chain carries TRBV2 and TRBJ2-7; weak D call: TRBD1 (5 bases). This CDR3 is built from 12 residues. Germline V gene lookup returns CDR1 SNHLY and CDR2 FYNNEI. Trimming shortened V by 2 bases and J by 9 bases, and 11 bases separated the two germline ends. CDR3 sequence reads: CASSEKGSTQYF. The CDR3 nucleotides are TGTGCCAGCAGTGAAAAGGGGTCCACGCAGTACTTC.

Only one count was recorded for this clone. The chain couples TRBV5-5 to TRBJ2-6, with D maybe TRBD2 (6 bases). The CDR3 has 18 residues. The V end was cut by 4 bases, the J end by 1 base, with 18 bases between. Germline V gives CDR1 SGHKS, CDR2 YYEKEE (reference sequence). CDR3 in amino acids: CASSSIKQGGSGANVLTF. The CDR3 nucleotides read TGTGCCAGCAGCAGCATTAAGCAGGGAGGATCTGGGGCCAACGTCCTGACTTTC. Full variable domain (remainder filled in from reference TRBV5-5 and TRBJ2-6): DAGVTQSPTHLIKTRGQQVTLRCSPISGHKSVSWYQQVLGQGPQFIFQYYEKEERGRGNFPDRFSARQFPNYSSELNVNALLLGDSALYLCASSSIKQGGSGANVLTFGAGSRLTVL.

The chain carries TRBV2 and TRBJ1-2; 7 nucleotides line up with TRBD1. The germline V gene has CDR1 SNHLY and CDR2 FYNNEI. The CDR3 consists of 14 residues. Trimming at V came to 3 bases and at J to 11 bases, leaving 12 bases not matched to a gene. The CDR3 region has the DNA TGTGCCAGCAGTGAGTCTCGGGACAGCATGGATTACACCTTC. Translating it yields CASSESRDSMDYTF.

This clone appeared once. The rearrangement uses TRBV28 and TRBJ2-6; 8 bases fit TRBD1. V was clipped by 6 bases and J by 4 bases; unmatched bases: 5. Per germline, CDR1 MDHEN and CDR2 SYDVKM. CDR3 length equals 15 residues. In DNA, the CDR3 is TGTGCCAGCAGCCGGACAGGGTACGGGGCCAACGTCCTGACTTTC. Translating gives CASSRTGYGANVLTF. Supplemented by reference TRBV28 and TRBJ2-6, the full variable domain reads DVKVTQSSRYLVKRTGEKVFLECVQDMDHENMFWYRQDPGLGLRLIYFSYDVKMKEKGDIPEGYSVSREKKERFSLILESASTNQTSMYLCASSRTGYGANVLTFGAGSRLTVL.

The chain has TRBV5-1 and TRBJ2-3; D might be TRBD2 (5 bases). This CDR3 has 15 amino acids. V was trimmed by 0 bases and J by 3 bases, leaving 11 bases between them. Germline-derived CDR1 and CDR2 are SGHRS and YFSETQ. The DNA for the CDR3 is TGCGCCAGCAGCTTGGTATCTAGCCGAACAGATACGCAGTATTTT. This codes for CASSLVSSRTDTQYF.

This clone was counted many times. The chain couples TRBV29-1 to TRBJ2-5; TRBD1 matches at 8 bases. This CDR3 has 12 amino acids. Germline assignment: CDR1 SQVTM and CDR2 ANQGSEA. J lost 5 bases, V lost 6 bases, and 5 bases had no gene match. CDR3 in DNA: TGCAGCGTGGCGACAGGGGAGGAGACCCAGTACTTC. Translating it yields CSVATGEETQYF.

There are a few counts of this clone. The V call is TRBV11-3, the J call TRBJ1-1; the D is unclear. CDR3 size: 14 residues. The V and J ends lost 1 base and 5 bases respectively, with 11 bases between them. Germline assignment: CDR1 SGHNT and CDR2 YENEEA. CDR3 loop: CASSLASTGTEAFF. DNA for the CDR3: TGTGCCAGCAGCTTAGCTTCGACGGGAACTGAAGCTTTCTTT.

This clone was seen more than once but under ten times. The genes are TRBV2 and TRBJ2-1; TRBD2 agrees at 13 bases. The CDR3 is 14 amino acids. Germline CDR1 and CDR2: SNHLY and FYNNEI. Losses at the gene ends were 6 bases for V and 7 bases for J; bases not matched to a gene: 3. The CDR3 spells CASRGTSGENEQFF. CDR3 DNA sequence: TGTGCCAGCAGGGGGACTAGCGGGGAGAATGAGCAGTTCTTC. Complete variable domain (other parts from reference TRBV2 and TRBJ2-1): EPEVTQTPSHQVTQMGQEVILRCVPISNHLYFYWYRQILGQKVEFLVSFYNNEISEKSEIFDDQFSVERPDGSNFTLKIRSTKLEDSAMYFCASRGTSGENEQFFGPGTRLTVL.

This clone was counted a few times. V and J are TRBV6-5 and TRBJ2-7, with TRBD2 identical over 8 bases. CDR1 is MNHEY and CDR2 is SVGAGI in the germline V gene. This CDR3 has 15 amino acids. Trimming at V came to 2 bases and at J to 5 bases, leaving 8 bases not matched to a gene. The CDR3 sequence: CASSYPGLEGHEQYF. The CDR3 coding sequence is TGTGCCAGCAGTTACCCGGGACTAGAGGGCCACGAGCAGTACTTC.

This sequence joins TRBV19 and TRBJ2-5; D unclear. This CDR3 spans 13 amino acids. Trimming took off 6 bases at V and 5 bases at J, with 13 bases between the two ends. Germline loops: CDR1 LNHDA, CDR2 SQIVND (reference sequence). The CDR3 nucleotides read TGTGCCAGTAGCTCCCGCTGGCGGGAGACCCAGTACTTC. This gives the protein CASSSRWRETQYF.

This clone was found a few times. CDR3 DNA sequence: TGTGCCATCAGTGAGTCGACGACAGGGGAAACTCAGTATTTT. Protein: CAISESTTGETQYF. This chain connects TRBV10-3 to TRBJ2-3; 8 nucleotides agree with TRBD1. There are 14 residues in the CDR3. Germline CDR1 reads ENHRY; CDR2 reads SYGVKD. V lost 0 bases and J lost 12; bases outside the gene matches: 8.

J is TRBJ1-2 and V is TRBV7-2; 7 nucleotides line up with TRBD1. CDR3 length equals 16 residues. With V trimmed by 2 bases and J by 7 bases, 13 bases remained unmatched. Germline values: CDR1 SGHTA, CDR2 FQGNSA. CDR3 sequence (DNA): TGTGCCAGCAGCTTACCGGGACAGTCCTCTTTAGGTGGCTACACCTTC. Its translation is CASSLPGQSSLGGYTF.

This clone was recorded many times. The gene calls are TRBV4-2 and TRBJ1-2; no definite D call. The CDR3 runs to 14 residues. Germline V gene sequence: CDR1 LGHNA, CDR2 YNFKEQ. V lost 0 bases and J 8 bases, leaving 13 bases between the germline ends. The CDR3 sequence is CASSQDRANGGYTF. In nucleotides, the CDR3 is TGTGCCAGCAGCCAAGATCGAGCTAACGGGGGCTACACCTTC.

This clone was counted a few times. The chain carries TRBV4-3 and TRBJ1-6; no clear D. Trimming cost V 0 bases and J 0 bases, with 9 bases left between them. The CDR3 loop spans 17 amino acids. CDR1 and CDR2 (germline): LGHNA, YSLEER. In nucleotides, the CDR3 is TGCGCCAGCAGCCAAGATTTCCGGAGCTCCTATAATTCACCCCTCCACTTT. Residues: CASSQDFRSSYNSPLHF.

This clone showed up just a few times. The genes are TRBV4-3 and TRBJ2-1; TRBD2 matches at 9 bases. Germline CDR1 LGHNA, CDR2 YSLEER. The CDR3 runs to 16 residues. J gave up 3 bases and V 3 bases, and 6 bases lay outside the gene matches. The CDR3 DNA follows: TGCGCCAGCAGCCATGCGGGGGGGGGCCGCTACAATGAGCAGTTCTTC. Translating it yields CASSHAGGGRYNEQFF.

This sequence joins TRBV18 and TRBJ2-7; 7 nucleotides line up with TRBD1. This CDR3 has 13 amino acids. From germline, CDR1 is KGHSH and CDR2 LQKENI. Trimming cost V 5 bases and J 7 bases; bases outside gene matches: 8. CDR3 amino acids: CASSISEGAEQYF. The CDR3 DNA sequence: TGTGCCAGCTCAATCAGCGAGGGGGCTGAGCAGTACTTC.